Listed here are 5 T cell receptor beta chains from one sample, sequenced in a study of cytomegalovirus exposure and HLA in healthy donors (dated by TCRdb to about 2017). The protocol used for the library was the immunoSEQ multiplex PCR assay. For the multiplex PCR, a mixture combining 60 forward primers for TCR Vbeta segments and 13 reverse primers for TCR Jbeta segments was used. The table was pulled from immuneACCESS by TCRdb, which kept in-frame rearrangements only. Such tables lose some clones; where checked, under half of the loss comes from unresolved V genes, and the rest has no known cause. This sample lists around 140,000 clones; 70% to 85% were detected once. Of the sample, around 4% falls within the top ten clones. Sequencing was performed on PBMCs. The receptors stem from a male donor in good health and CMV-seropositive.

The chain links TRBV11-3 to TRBJ2-1, with 8 bases lining up with TRBD1. Germline V lookup: CDR1 SGHNT, CDR2 YENEEA. The CDR3 runs 13 residues. Trimming removed 2 bases from V and 9 bases from J; junction bases left unmatched: 3. In nucleotides, the CDR3 is TGTGCCAGCAGCTTACAGGGGGCGAGTGAGCAGTTCTTC. It is translated as CASSLQGASEQFF.

This rearrangement joins TRBV5-6 to TRBJ1-2; 7 nucleotides match TRBD1. The CDR3 loop spans 16 amino acids. Germline V gene lookup returns CDR1 SGHDT and CDR2 YYEEEE. After removal of 0 bases from V and 5 bases from J, the junction contained 10 bases not matched to a gene. The CDR3 loop reads CASSLGGDSPVYGYTF. Written as DNA, the CDR3 is TGTGCCAGCAGCTTGGGGGGGGACAGCCCCGTTTATGGCTACACCTTC.

Worth noting for this clone: Other DNA variants within this sample encode the same CDR3. J is TRBJ2-5 and V is TRBV2; 8 nucleotides agree with TRBD2. Germline values: CDR1 SNHLY, CDR2 FYNNEI. The CDR3 contains 14 residues. Trimming removed 6 bases from V and 4 bases from J; junction bases left unmatched: 7. CDR3: CASSGLAGGETQYF. CDR3 sequence (DNA): TGTGCCAGCAGCGGACTAGCCGGGGGAGAGACCCAGTACTTC.

The genes are TRBV28 and TRBJ2-1; a weak D match, TRBD1 (6 bases). Looked up from germline, CDR1 is MDHEN and CDR2 is SYDVKM. CDR3 size: 14 residues. V lost 6 bases and J lost 3, with 12 bases in between. The CDR3: CASRPETGYNEQFF. As DNA, the CDR3 is TGTGCCAGCAGGCCAGAGACAGGCTACAATGAGCAGTTCTTC.

The chain recombines TRBV18 with TRBJ2-1, with 9 bases identical to TRBD2. The V gene's germline CDR1 is KGHSH and CDR2 LQKENI. The CDR3 runs to 15 residues. The V gene end was trimmed by 3 bases and the J gene end by 5 bases; junction bases not matched to a gene: 5. The CDR3 DNA reads TGTGCCAGCTCACCCATTAGCGGGAGAAACAATGAGCAGTTCTTC. Amino acid sequence: CASSPISGRNNEQFF.